The 7 T cell receptor beta chains in this list originate from one sample, sequenced in a study of blood T cell repertoires in COVID-19. The protocol was immunoSEQ multiplex PCR, while the TCRdb copy is restricted to in-frame clones and leaves out a portion. The data show some 190,000 clones, under 90% seen once. Sequenced sample: peripheral blood. These receptors originate from a man in his sixties with acute or convalescent COVID-19.

The DNA of the CDR3 is TGTGCCAGCCGCATGGTACAGACGAATGGCTACACCTTC. It translates to CASRMVQTNGYTF. The chain joins TRBV2 to TRBJ1-2, with D uncertain. The V gene lost 8 bases and the J gene lost 6 bases, with 16 bases spanning the gap. Germline values: CDR1 SNHLY, CDR2 FYNNEI. CDR3 size: 13 residues.

The sample holds one count of this clone. The rearrangement joins TRBV7-3 to TRBJ2-7, with 7 positions matching TRBD1. With 2 bases clipped from V and 4 bases from J, the junction kept 2 bases outside the gene matches. Germline V gene lookup returns CDR1 SGHTA and CDR2 FQGTGA. The CDR3 loop spans 13 amino acids. The CDR3 region has the DNA TGTGCCAGCAGCTTAGGGACAGAATACGAGCAGTACTTC. Translation: CASSLGTEYEQYF.

The genes are TRBV5-4 and TRBJ2-2; 7 nucleotides agree with TRBD2. This CDR3 is built from 16 residues. Germline-derived CDR1 and CDR2 are SGHNT and YYREEE (reference sequence). J was trimmed by 4 bases and V by 2 bases; bases with no gene match: 8. CDR3 loop: CASSFGAGSPTGELFF. As DNA, the CDR3 is TGTGCCAGCAGCTTCGGAGCGGGAAGTCCCACCGGGGAGCTGTTTTTT. The variable domain in full, with the rest retrieved from reference TRBV5-4 and TRBJ2-2, is ETGVTQSPTHLIKTRGQQVTLRCSSQSGHNTVSWYQQALGQGPQFIFQYYREEENGRGNFPPRFSGLQFPNYSSELNVNALELDDSALYLCASSFGAGSPTGELFFGEGSRLTVL.

J is TRBJ1-4 and V is TRBV19; D is uncertain. Trimming removed 7 bases from V and 13 bases from J, with 13 bases in between. The CDR3 has 11 amino acids. Germline V CDR1 and CDR2: LNHDA, SQIVND (reference sequence). CDR3 DNA: TGTGCCAGTAAAGAAGGAGTCGGACTGTTTTTT. It specifies CASKEGVGLFF.

V and J are TRBV4-1 and TRBJ1-2; 7 bases map to TRBD1. V gave up 1 base and J gave up 12 bases; unmatched junction bases: 11. Per germline, CDR1 MGHRA and CDR2 YSYEKL. The CDR3 contains 14 residues. This chain's CDR3 is CASSQVGGGVFHTF. In nucleotides, the CDR3 is TGCGCCAGCAGCCAAGTAGGAGGGGGCGTTTTCCACACCTTC.

J is TRBJ2-2 and V is TRBV10-3, with 7 bases identical to TRBD1. The CDR3 covers 15 residues. The junction had 3 bases not matched to a gene; V was cut back by 3 bases and J by 2 bases. Germline CDR1 is ENHRY and CDR2 is SYGVKD. CDR3 DNA sequence: TGTGCCATCAGTGAAGACAGGGATAACACCGGGGAGCTGTTTTTT. Translated, it gives CAISEDRDNTGELFF.

The chain joins TRBV15 to TRBJ2-4; D unresolved. V was pared by 4 bases and J by 6 bases, with 10 bases between. CDR3 size: 13 residues. Germline loops: CDR1 LNHNV, CDR2 YYDKDF (reference sequence). The CDR3 region is CATSTTARNIQYF. The DNA of the CDR3 is TGTGCCACCAGCACCACGGCTAGAAACATTCAGTACTTC.